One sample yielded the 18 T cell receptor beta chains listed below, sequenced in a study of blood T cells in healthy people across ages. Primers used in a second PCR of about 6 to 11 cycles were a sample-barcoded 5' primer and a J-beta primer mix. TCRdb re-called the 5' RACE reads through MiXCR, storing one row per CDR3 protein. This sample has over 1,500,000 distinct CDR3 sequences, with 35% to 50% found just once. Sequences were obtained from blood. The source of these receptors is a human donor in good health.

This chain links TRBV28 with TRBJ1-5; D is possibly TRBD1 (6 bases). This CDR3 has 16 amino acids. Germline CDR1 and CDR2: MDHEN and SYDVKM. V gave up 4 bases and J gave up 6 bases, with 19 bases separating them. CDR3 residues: CASSSPTRGSSQPQHF. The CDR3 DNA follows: TGTGCCAGCAGTTCCCCCACCAGGGGCTCAAGTCAGCCCCAGCATTTT.

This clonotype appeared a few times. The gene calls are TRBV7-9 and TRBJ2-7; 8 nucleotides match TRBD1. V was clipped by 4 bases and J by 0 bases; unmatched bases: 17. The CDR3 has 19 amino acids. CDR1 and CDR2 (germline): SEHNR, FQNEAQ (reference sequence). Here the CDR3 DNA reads TGTGCCAGCAGCTCGACCGGGACAGGATTTTCCAAGAGCTCCTACGAGCAGTACTTC. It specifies CASSSTGTGFSKSSYEQYF.

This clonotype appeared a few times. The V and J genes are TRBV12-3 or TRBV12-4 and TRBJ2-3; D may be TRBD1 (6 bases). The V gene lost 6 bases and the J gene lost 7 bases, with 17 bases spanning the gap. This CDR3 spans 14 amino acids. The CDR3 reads CASSGTRSQNTQYF. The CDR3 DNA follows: TGTGCCAGCAGCGGGACAAGGTCGCAGAATACGCAGTATTTT.

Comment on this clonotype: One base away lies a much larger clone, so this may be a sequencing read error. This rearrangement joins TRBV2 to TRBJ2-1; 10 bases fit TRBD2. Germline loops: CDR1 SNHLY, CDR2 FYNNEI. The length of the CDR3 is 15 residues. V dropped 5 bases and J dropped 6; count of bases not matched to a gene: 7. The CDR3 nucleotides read TGTGCCAGCAGTCGCAGCGGGGGGGCGTGCAATGAGCAGTTCTTC. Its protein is CASSRSGGACNEQFF. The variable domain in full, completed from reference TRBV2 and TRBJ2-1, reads EPEVTQTPSHQVTQMGQEVILRCVPISNHLYFYWYRQILGQKVEFLVSFYNNEISEKSEIFDDQFSVERPDGSNFTLKIRSTKLEDSAMYFCASSRSGGACNEQFFGPGTRLTVL.

CDR3 nucleotides: TGTGCCAGCACCAGCATCTTTGAGGAGACCCAGTTCTTC. This translates into CASTSIFEETQFF. The chain carries TRBV6-6 and TRBJ2-1; D ambiguous. The germline CDR1 and CDR2 sequences are MNHNY and SVGAGI (reference sequence). The V end lost 7 bases, the J end lost 13 bases, and 20 bases lay between the germline ends. There are 13 residues in the CDR3.

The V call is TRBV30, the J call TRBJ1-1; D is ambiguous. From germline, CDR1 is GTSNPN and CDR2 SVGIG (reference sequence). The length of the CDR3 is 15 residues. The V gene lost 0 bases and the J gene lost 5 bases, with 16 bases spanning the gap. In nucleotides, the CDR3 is TGTGCCTGGAGTGTATCCCCCTTAGGATGGACTGAAGCTTTCTTT. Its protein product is CAWSVSPLGWTEAFF.

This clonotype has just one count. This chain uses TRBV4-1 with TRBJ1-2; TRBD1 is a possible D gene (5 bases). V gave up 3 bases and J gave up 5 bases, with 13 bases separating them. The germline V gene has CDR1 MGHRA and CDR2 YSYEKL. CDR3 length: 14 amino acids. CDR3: CASSHRPGYYGYTF. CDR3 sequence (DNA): TGCGCCAGCAGCCATCGGCCAGGGTATTATGGCTACACCTTC.

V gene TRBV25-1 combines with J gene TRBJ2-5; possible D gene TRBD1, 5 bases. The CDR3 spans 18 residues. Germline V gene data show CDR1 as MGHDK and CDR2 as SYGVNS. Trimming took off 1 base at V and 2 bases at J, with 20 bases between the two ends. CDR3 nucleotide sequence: TGTGCCAGCAGTGAATTTCGCCCCCGTACAGGCGATCAAGAGACCCAGTACTTC. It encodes CASSEFRPRTGDQETQYF.

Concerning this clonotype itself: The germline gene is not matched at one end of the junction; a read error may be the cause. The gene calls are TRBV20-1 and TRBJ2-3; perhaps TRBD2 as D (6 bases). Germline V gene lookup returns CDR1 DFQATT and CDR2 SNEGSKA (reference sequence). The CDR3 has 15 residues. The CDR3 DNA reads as TGCAATGCTAGAGATAGGAGGGGTGGCACAGATACGCAGTATTTT. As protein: CNARDRRGGTDTQYF.

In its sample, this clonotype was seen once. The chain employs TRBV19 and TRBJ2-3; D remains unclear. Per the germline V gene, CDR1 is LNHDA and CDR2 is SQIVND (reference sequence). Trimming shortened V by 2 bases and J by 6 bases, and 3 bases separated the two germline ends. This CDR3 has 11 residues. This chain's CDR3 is CASSIWDTQYF. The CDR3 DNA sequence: TGTGCCAGTAGTATATGGGATACGCAGTATTTT. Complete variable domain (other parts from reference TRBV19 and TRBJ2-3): DGGITQSPKYLFRKEGQNVTLSCEQNLNHDAMYWYRQDPGQGLRLIYYSQIVNDFQKGDIAEGYSVSREKKESFPLTVTSAQKNPTAFYLCASSIWDTQYFGPGTRLTVL.

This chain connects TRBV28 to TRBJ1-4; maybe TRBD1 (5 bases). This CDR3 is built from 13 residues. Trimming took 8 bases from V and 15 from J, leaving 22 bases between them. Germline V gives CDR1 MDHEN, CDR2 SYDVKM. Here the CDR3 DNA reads TGTGCCAGCGCGGGACTGGCGGAATGGGGGGTGTTTTTT. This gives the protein CASAGLAEWGVFF.

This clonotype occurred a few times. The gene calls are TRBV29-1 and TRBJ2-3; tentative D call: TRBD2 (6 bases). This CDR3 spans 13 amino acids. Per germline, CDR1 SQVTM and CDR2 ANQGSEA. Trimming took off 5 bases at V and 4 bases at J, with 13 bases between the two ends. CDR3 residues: CSVQGTLADTQYF. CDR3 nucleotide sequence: TGCAGCGTTCAAGGGACTCTCGCAGATACGCAGTATTTT.

CDR3 sequence reads: CSAKDLNKNQPQHF. CDR3 in DNA: TGCAGTGCTAAAGACTTAAACAAAAATCAGCCCCAGCATTTT. The chain joins TRBV20-1 to TRBJ1-5; D not resolved. The germline V and J ends were trimmed by 4 bases and 4 bases, with 14 bases remaining between them. Germline-derived CDR1 and CDR2 are DFQATT and SNEGSKA (reference sequence). The CDR3 is made up of 14 amino acids.

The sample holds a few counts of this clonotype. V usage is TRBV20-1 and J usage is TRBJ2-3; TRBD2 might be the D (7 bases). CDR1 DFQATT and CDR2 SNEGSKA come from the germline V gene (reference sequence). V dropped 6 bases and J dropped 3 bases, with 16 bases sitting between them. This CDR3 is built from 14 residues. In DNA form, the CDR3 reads TGCAGTGCCCCGCCGGGGGGCATTACAGATACGCAGTATTTT. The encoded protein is CSAPPGGITDTQYF.

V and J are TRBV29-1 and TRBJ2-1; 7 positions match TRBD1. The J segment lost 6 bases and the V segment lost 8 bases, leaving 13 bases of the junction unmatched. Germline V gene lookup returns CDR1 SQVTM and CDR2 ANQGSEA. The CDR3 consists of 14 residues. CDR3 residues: CSYAQGLPFNEQFF. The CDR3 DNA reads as TGCAGCTACGCACAGGGGCTGCCCTTCAATGAGCAGTTCTTC.

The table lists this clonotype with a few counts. The CDR3 sequence is CSAGQLGGGPADTQYF. CDR3 nucleotides: TGCAGCGCAGGCCAATTGGGGGGGGGCCCCGCAGATACGCAGTATTTT. The rearrangement links TRBV29-1 to TRBJ2-3, with D perhaps matching TRBD2 (7 bases). Between the trimmed V and J ends, which lost 7 bases and 4 bases, there was a span of 24 bases. This CDR3 has 16 residues. The germline CDR1 and CDR2 sequences are SQVTM and ANQGSEA.

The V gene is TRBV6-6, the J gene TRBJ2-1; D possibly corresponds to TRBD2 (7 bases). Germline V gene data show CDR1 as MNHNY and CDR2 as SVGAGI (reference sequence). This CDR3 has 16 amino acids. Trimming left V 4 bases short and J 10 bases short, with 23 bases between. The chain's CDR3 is CASSSPAGTTQWEQFF. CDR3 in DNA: TGTGCCAGCAGTTCCCCAGCGGGGACAACACAATGGGAGCAGTTCTTC.

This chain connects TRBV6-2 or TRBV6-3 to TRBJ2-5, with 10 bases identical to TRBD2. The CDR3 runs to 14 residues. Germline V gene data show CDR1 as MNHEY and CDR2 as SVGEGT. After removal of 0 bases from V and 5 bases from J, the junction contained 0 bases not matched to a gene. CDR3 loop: CASSYSTSGETQYF. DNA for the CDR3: TGTGCCAGCAGTTACTCGACTAGCGGGGAGACCCAGTACTTC.